Each of the 11 T cell receptor beta chains below was sequenced from the same sample in a study of human thymus T cells. TCRdb keeps only in-frame clones here, not all; method: immunoSEQ multiplex PCR. The sample has 40,000 to 45,000 clones; around 94% are singletons. Material: blood. Receptors originate from a boy under two years old with a congenital heart defect but otherwise immunologically healthy.

DNA for the CDR3: TGTGCCAGCAGCTTGCGGACTAGTGCTTGGCAGTTCTTC. Translating it yields CASSLRTSAWQFF. The J gene is TRBJ2-1, the V gene TRBV5-6; 7 bases are a match to TRBD2. Germline V CDR1 and CDR2: SGHDT, YYEEEE. V was pared by 1 base and J by 12 bases, with 7 bases of the junction left unmatched. The CDR3 consists of 13 residues.

The chain carries TRBV28 and TRBJ2-5; no firm D call. Between the trimmed V and J ends, which lost 5 bases and 0 bases, there was a span of 10 bases. The CDR3 is 14 amino acids. Germline V gene lookup returns CDR1 MDHEN and CDR2 SYDVKM. This CDR3 reads CASSPPWYQETQYF. The CDR3 region has the DNA TGTGCCAGCAGTCCTCCCTGGTACCAAGAGACCCAGTACTTC.

The rearrangement links TRBV28 to TRBJ1-2; perhaps TRBD1 as D (5 bases). The V end was cut by 2 bases, the J end by 2 bases, with 6 bases between. CDR1 is MDHEN, CDR2 SYDVKM, per germline. The CDR3 loop spans 13 amino acids. The CDR3 bases are TGTGCCAGCAGTTTACCAGGGAACTATGGCTACACCTTC. Protein sequence: CASSLPGNYGYTF.

The CDR3 loop reads CASSPRTGKRYGYTF. CDR3 coding DNA: TGTGCCAGTAGTCCTAGGACAGGGAAAAGATATGGCTACACCTTC. The rearrangement links TRBV19 to TRBJ1-2; 8 bases are shared with TRBD1. This CDR3 region has 15 residues. The J segment lost 5 bases and the V segment lost 5 bases, leaving 10 bases of the junction unmatched. The germline V gene has CDR1 LNHDA and CDR2 SQIVND (reference sequence).

The genes are TRBV25-1 and TRBJ1-2; tentative D call: TRBD1 (5 bases). CDR3 length equals 15 residues. CDR1 and CDR2 from the germline V gene are MGHDK and SYGVNS. Trimming took off 1 base at V and 8 bases at J, with 17 bases between the two ends. The CDR3 here is CASSESGTLTEGYTF. The CDR3 DNA reads as TGTGCCAGCAGTGAATCCGGGACCCTCACAGAAGGCTACACCTTC.

The genes are TRBV11-1 and TRBJ1-6; D is undetermined. The CDR3 length is 13 residues. V was shortened by 6 bases and J by 7 bases, with 10 bases between the two germline ends. From germline, CDR1 is SGHAT and CDR2 FQDESV (reference sequence). As DNA, the CDR3 is TGTGCCAGCAGATTATCCTGGAATTCACCCCTCCACTTT. Encoded protein: CASRLSWNSPLHF.

The V and J genes are TRBV29-1 and TRBJ1-4; TRBD1 is a possible D gene (6 bases). This CDR3 is built from 12 residues. Germline CDR1 SQVTM, CDR2 ANQGSEA. The germline V and J ends were trimmed by 4 bases and 4 bases, with 7 bases remaining between them. CDR3 DNA: TGCAGCGTTGTACAGGGTAATGAAAAACTGTTTTTT. Amino acid sequence: CSVVQGNEKLFF.

The CDR3 is CASKGTASGANVLTF. The DNA for the CDR3 is TGCGCCAGCAAGGGGACAGCTTCAGGGGCCAACGTCCTGACTTTC. This chain links TRBV5-1 with TRBJ2-6; 7 nucleotides match TRBD1. The CDR3 is 15 amino acids. Germline V CDR1 and CDR2: SGHRS, YFSETQ. Trimming at V came to 6 bases and at J to 4 bases, leaving 7 bases not matched to a gene. Full variable domain (missing parts from reference TRBV5-1 and TRBJ2-6): KAGVTQTPRYLIKTRGQQVTLSCSPISGHRSVSWYQQTPGQGLQFLFEYFSETQRNKGNFPGRFSGRQFSNSRSEMNVSTLELGDSALYLCASKGTASGANVLTFGAGSRLTVL.

V gene TRBV5-1 combines with J gene TRBJ1-1, with D maybe TRBD1 (6 bases). The CDR3 runs to 12 residues. Germline V gene data show CDR1 as SGHRS and CDR2 as YFSETQ. V was trimmed by 4 bases and J by 4 bases, leaving 8 bases between them. Here the CDR3 reads CASSIQGTEAFF. CDR3 sequence (DNA): TGCGCCAGCAGCATACAGGGCACTGAAGCTTTCTTT.

The V gene is TRBV5-3, the J gene TRBJ1-4; TRBD1 is a possible D gene (6 bases). TRBV5-3 is an ORF for which the function is uncertain. V lost 4 bases and J lost 7, with 14 bases in between. This CDR3 contains 14 residues. CDR3 loop: CARSGGAVGEKLFF. CDR3 sequence (DNA): TGTGCCAGAAGCGGGGGGGCGGTCGGTGAAAAACTGTTTTTT.

V usage is TRBV4-2 and J usage is TRBJ1-2; possibly TRBD1 for D (6 bases). V lost 4 bases to trimming and J lost 3 bases, with 15 bases between them. The germline gives CDR1 LGHNA, CDR2 YNFKEQ. The CDR3 is made up of 15 amino acids. Here the CDR3 reads CASSRRQALDYGYTF. Written as DNA, the CDR3 is TGTGCCAGCAGCCGCCGACAGGCGCTGGACTATGGCTACACCTTC.